This T cell receptor (beta chain) was identified in a study of blood T cells in healthy people across ages. V lost 5 bases to trimming and J lost 0 bases, with 12 bases between them. CDR3 size: 15 residues. Germline CDR1 is SGHNT and CDR2 is YENEEA. Then a second PCR, running roughly 6 to 12 cycles, was carried out with a sample-barcoded 5' primer and a J-beta primer mix. TCRdb fed the 5' RACE reads into MiXCR, producing one record per CDR3 protein. The table lists roughly 860,000 distinct CDR3 sequences, around 68% of them singletons. This TCR came from a man aged 30 to 39 in good health. Sequencing input: blood. The V gene is TRBV11-3, the J gene TRBJ2-3; D is ambiguous. The DNA for the CDR3 is TGTGCCAGCAGCGCTCGAGGAGCTAGCACAGATACGCAGTATTTT. This translates into CASSARGASTDTQYF. The full variable domain, completed using reference TRBV11-3 and TRBJ2-3, is EAGVVQSPRYKIIEKKQPVAFWCNPISGHNTLYWYLQNLGQGPELLIRYENEEAVDDSQLPKDRFSAERLKGVDSTLKIQPAELGDSAVYLCASSARGASTDTQYFGPGTRLTVL.